Each of the 21 T cell receptor beta chains below was sequenced from the same sample in a study of blood T cell repertoires in COVID-19. Produced via immunoSEQ multiplex PCR; TCRdb's table is partial and in-frame only. Seen here are about 170,000 clones, around 85% observed once, and the top ten hold 6.9%. The source material was peripheral blood. The receptors shown here come from a man older than 75 with COVID-19, enrolled during active disease.

The rearrangement uses TRBV5-5 and TRBJ1-1, with 9 positions matching TRBD1. The CDR3 is made up of 15 amino acids. Germline CDR1 and CDR2: SGHKS and YYEKEE (reference sequence). V lost 0 bases and J lost 2; bases outside the gene matches: 2. The CDR3 DNA sequence: TGTGCCAGCAGCTTGGGGACAGGGGCCAACACTGAAGCTTTCTTT. It codes for CASSLGTGANTEAFF.

This clone has a single count. V and J are TRBV5-1 and TRBJ2-1; 14 positions agree with TRBD2. The CDR3 has 15 amino acids. The germline V gene has CDR1 SGHRS and CDR2 YFSETQ. The trim removed 3 bases at V and 10 bases at J, leaving 6 bases unmatched. The CDR3, as DNA: TGCGCCAGCAGCTCTGGACTAGCGGGGGGCGAAGAGCAGTTCTTC. Its protein is CASSSGLAGGEEQFF.

Only a few counts were recorded for this clone. The V call is TRBV11-3, the J call TRBJ1-1; 7 bases line up with TRBD1. CDR1 is SGHNT and CDR2 is YENEEA in the germline V gene. The trim removed 6 bases at V and 5 bases at J, leaving 12 bases unmatched. The CDR3 runs to 15 residues. The CDR3 spells CASSPYDRVWTEAFF. CDR3 DNA: TGTGCCAGCAGTCCCTATGACAGGGTTTGGACTGAAGCTTTCTTT.

The J gene is TRBJ1-1, the V gene TRBV27; 7 positions match TRBD1. J was trimmed by 11 bases and V by 4 bases; bases with no gene match: 7. In germline, CDR1 is MNHEY, CDR2 SMNVEV (reference sequence). This CDR3 is built from 12 residues. DNA for the CDR3: TGTGCCAGCAGTTCCGAGACAGGGTTGGCTTTCTTT. Translated: CASSSETGLAFF.

The chain joins TRBV11-3 to TRBJ1-6; TRBD1 matches at 7 bases. Germline lookup yields CDR1 SGHNT and CDR2 YENEEA. CDR3 length equals 14 residues. V was pared by 5 bases and J by 10 bases, with 8 bases of the junction left unmatched. The CDR3 region is CASSTLGQRSPLHF. The CDR3 nucleotides read TGTGCCAGCAGCACCTTGGGACAGAGATCACCCCTCCACTTT.

The chain uses TRBV2 and TRBJ1-4; the match to TRBD1 covers 7 bases. The CDR3 loop spans 13 amino acids. The J segment lost 8 bases and the V segment lost 7 bases, leaving 7 bases of the junction unmatched. Germline values: CDR1 SNHLY, CDR2 FYNNEI. The CDR3 bases are TGTGCCAGCACCCTGACAGGGAGCGAAAAACTGTTTTTT. Protein product: CASTLTGSEKLFF.

The CDR3 DNA sequence: TGCGCCAGCAGCCAAGAAGTCACAGGGGCTGGGGCCAACGTCCTGACTTTC. Protein product: CASSQEVTGAGANVLTF. This chain connects TRBV4-1 to TRBJ2-6, with TRBD1 identical over 7 bases. The germline gives CDR1 MGHRA, CDR2 YSYEKL. Trimming at V came to 0 bases and at J to 2 bases, leaving 4 bases not matched to a gene. CDR3 size: 17 residues.

The V and J genes are TRBV10-3 and TRBJ1-3, with D perhaps matching TRBD1 (6 bases). The CDR3 runs to 13 residues. The V gene's germline CDR1 is ENHRY and CDR2 SYGVKD. The V end lost 10 bases, the J end lost 4 bases, and 14 bases lay between the germline ends. The CDR3 bases are TGTGCCAGCCAACAGGGTTTAGGAAACACCATATATTTT. Translated: CASQQGLGNTIYF.

V usage is TRBV6-1 and J usage is TRBJ1-1; D is undetermined. The CDR3 consists of 13 residues. CDR1 and CDR2 from the germline V gene are MNHNS and SASEGT. Trimming took 2 bases from V and 11 from J, leaving 15 bases between them. CDR3 protein: CASSETPTLEAFF. CDR3 DNA sequence: TGTGCCAGCAGTGAAACCCCAACCTTAGAGGCTTTCTTT.

The chain employs TRBV11-1 and TRBJ1-1; 7 positions match TRBD1. CDR1 is SGHAT, CDR2 FQDESV, per germline (reference sequence). This CDR3 is built from 15 residues. With 2 bases clipped from V and 2 bases from J, the junction kept 5 bases outside the gene matches. The DNA of the CDR3 is TGTGCCAGCAGCTTACACGACAGGGCAAACACTGAAGCTTTCTTT. It yields the protein CASSLHDRANTEAFF.

CDR3 sequence reads: CAISGLTGTLEAQYF. CDR3 DNA sequence: TGTGCCATCAGTGGCTTAACCGGGACACTAGAGGCGCAGTATTTT. The chain carries TRBV10-3 and TRBJ2-3; D might be TRBD1 (6 bases). CDR1 and CDR2 from the germline V gene are ENHRY and SYGVKD. Trimming removed 4 bases from V and 10 bases from J, with 21 bases in between. This CDR3 comprises 15 residues.

V gene TRBV5-4 combines with J gene TRBJ1-4; D may be TRBD1 (5 bases). This CDR3 contains 14 residues. V gave up 0 bases and J gave up 8 bases, with 11 bases separating them. Germline loops: CDR1 SGHNT, CDR2 YYREEE (reference sequence). Here the CDR3 reads CASSLEGPGEKLFF. Written as DNA, the CDR3 is TGTGCCAGCAGCTTGGAAGGGCCAGGGGAAAAACTGTTTTTT.

This sequence joins TRBV4-3 and TRBJ1-5; D perhaps matches TRBD1 (5 bases). The CDR3 covers 15 residues. Per the germline V gene, CDR1 is LGHNA and CDR2 is YSLEER. The V end lost 0 bases, the J end lost 6 bases, and 12 bases lay between the germline ends. This CDR3 reads CASSQDRQGSQPQHF. DNA for the CDR3: TGCGCCAGCAGCCAAGATAGGCAGGGAAGTCAGCCCCAGCATTTT.

The chain joins TRBV6-5 to TRBJ1-2, with D possibly being TRBD1 (5 bases). Germline CDR1 is MNHEY and CDR2 is SVGAGI. Trimming pared 11 bases from V and 8 bases from J, leaving 12 bases between. This CDR3 is built from 10 residues. The DNA of the CDR3 is TGTGCCGTGCCTGGGGGGGGCTACACCTTC. Encoded protein: CAVPGGGYTF.

This clone turned up a few times. The rearrangement uses TRBV7-3 and TRBJ2-3; 11 positions match TRBD2. The CDR3 covers 15 residues. The V segment lost 4 bases and the J segment 2 bases; nucleotides outside the gene matches: 2. In germline, CDR1 is SGHTA, CDR2 FQGTGA. The CDR3, as DNA: TGTGCCAGCAGCTCACTAGCGGGGGACACAGATACGCAGTATTTT. Amino acids: CASSSLAGDTDTQYF. Full variable domain (missing parts from reference TRBV7-3 and TRBJ2-3): GAGVSQTPSNKVTEKGKYVELRCDPISGHTALYWYRQSLGQGPEFLIYFQGTGAADDSGLPNDRFFAVRPEGSVSTLKIQRTERGDSAVYLCASSSLAGDTDTQYFGPGTRLTVL.

The chain employs TRBV7-2 and TRBJ1-1, with D possibly matching TRBD1 (6 bases). V lost 1 base and J lost 10, with 13 bases in between. CDR3 length: 13 residues. Germline CDR1 reads SGHTA; CDR2 reads FQGNSA. The CDR3 sequence is CASSLGPTGGAFF. The CDR3 nucleotides are TGTGCCAGCAGCTTAGGTCCGACAGGAGGAGCTTTCTTT.

The chain couples TRBV4-2 to TRBJ1-3; 7 bases align to TRBD1. This CDR3 is built from 15 residues. Trimming at V came to 0 bases and at J to 3 bases, leaving 2 bases not matched to a gene. Germline V gene lookup returns CDR1 LGHNA and CDR2 YNFKEQ. The CDR3 DNA reads TGTGCCAGCAGCCAAGATGGGACAGTTGGAAACACCATATATTTT. Encoded protein: CASSQDGTVGNTIYF.

The gene calls are TRBV3-1 (or the pseudogene TRBV3-2) and TRBJ1-1; 10 bases line up with TRBD1. The CDR3 consists of 15 residues. V shed 3 bases and J 3 bases; nucleotides not matched to a gene: 4. CDR1 and CDR2 (germline): LGHDT, YNNKEL (reference sequence). This CDR3 reads CASSQSDRGHTEAFF. CDR3 sequence (DNA): TGTGCCAGCAGCCAGTCAGACAGGGGGCACACTGAAGCTTTCTTT.

V usage is TRBV4-1 and J usage is TRBJ2-1, with 10 nucleotides matching TRBD2. Germline V gives CDR1 MGHRA, CDR2 YSYEKL. After removal of 1 base from V and 8 bases from J, the junction contained 8 bases not matched to a gene. This CDR3 comprises 16 residues. CDR3 amino acids: CASSQVPSGGADEQFF. DNA for the CDR3: TGCGCCAGCAGCCAAGTTCCCAGCGGGGGGGCAGATGAGCAGTTCTTC.

This chain joins TRBV5-4 and TRBJ2-1; no firm D call. This CDR3 is 12 amino acids long. Germline values: CDR1 SGHNT, CDR2 YYREEE (reference sequence). Trimming left V 4 bases short and J 5 bases short, with 7 bases between. CDR3 sequence (DNA): TGTGCCAGCAGCCCTCAGGACAATGAGCAGTTCTTC. Translating it yields CASSPQDNEQFF. Supplemented by reference TRBV5-4 and TRBJ2-1, the full variable domain reads ETGVTQSPTHLIKTRGQQVTLRCSSQSGHNTVSWYQQALGQGPQFIFQYYREEENGRGNFPPRFSGLQFPNYSSELNVNALELDDSALYLCASSPQDNEQFFGPGTRLTVL.

The chain carries TRBV5-1 and TRBJ1-5; 8 bases match TRBD1. This CDR3 has 17 residues. Germline CDR1 is SGHRS and CDR2 is YFSETQ. V was pared by 0 bases and J by 6 bases, with 11 bases of the junction left unmatched. The CDR3 nucleotides read TGCGCCAGCAGCTTGGGGCCGGACAGGGTATTGGGTCAGCCCCAGCATTTT. As protein: CASSLGPDRVLGQPQHF.